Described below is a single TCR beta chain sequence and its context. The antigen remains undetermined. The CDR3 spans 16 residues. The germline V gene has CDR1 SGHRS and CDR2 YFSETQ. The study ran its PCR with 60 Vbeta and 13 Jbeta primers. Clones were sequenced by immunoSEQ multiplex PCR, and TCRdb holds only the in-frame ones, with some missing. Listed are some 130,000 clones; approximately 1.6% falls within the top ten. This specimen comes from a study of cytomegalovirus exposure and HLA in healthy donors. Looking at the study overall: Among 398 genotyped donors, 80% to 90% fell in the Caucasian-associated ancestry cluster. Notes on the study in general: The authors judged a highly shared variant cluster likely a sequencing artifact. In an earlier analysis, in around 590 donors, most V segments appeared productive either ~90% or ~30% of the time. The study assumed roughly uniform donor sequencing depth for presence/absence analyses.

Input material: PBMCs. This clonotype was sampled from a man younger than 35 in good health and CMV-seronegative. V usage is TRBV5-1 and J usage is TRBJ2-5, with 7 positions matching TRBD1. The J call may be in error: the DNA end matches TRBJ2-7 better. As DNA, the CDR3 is TGCGCCAGCAGCTTGTATCCGGGACAGAGAGAATACGAGCAGTACTTC. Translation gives CASSLYPGQREYEQYF.